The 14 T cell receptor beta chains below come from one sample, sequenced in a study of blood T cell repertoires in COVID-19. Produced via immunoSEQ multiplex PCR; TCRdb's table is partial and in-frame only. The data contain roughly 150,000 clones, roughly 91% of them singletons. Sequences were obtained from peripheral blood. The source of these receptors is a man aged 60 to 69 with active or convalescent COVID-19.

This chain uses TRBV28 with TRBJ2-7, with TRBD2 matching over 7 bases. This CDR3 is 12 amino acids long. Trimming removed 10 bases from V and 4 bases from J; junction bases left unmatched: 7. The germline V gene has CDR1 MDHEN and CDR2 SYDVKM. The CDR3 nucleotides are TGTGCCACCGTTGGGGAGGGGTACGAGCAGTACTTC. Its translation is CATVGEGYEQYF.

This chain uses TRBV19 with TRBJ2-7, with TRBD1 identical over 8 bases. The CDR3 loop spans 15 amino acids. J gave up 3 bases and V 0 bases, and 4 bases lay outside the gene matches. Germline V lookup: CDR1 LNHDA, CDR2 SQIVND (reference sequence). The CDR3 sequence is CASSIDGQGNYEQYF. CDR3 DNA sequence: TGTGCCAGTAGTATAGATGGACAGGGAAACTACGAGCAGTACTTC.

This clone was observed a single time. The CDR3, as DNA: TGTGCCAGCAGGGCGGCAGGGCATCCTGGAAACACCATATATTTT. Translated: CASRAAGHPGNTIYF. The chain combines TRBV7-9 with TRBJ1-3; weak D call: TRBD1 (5 bases). Germline V gene data show CDR1 as SEHNR and CDR2 as FQNEAQ (reference sequence). The V gene lost 6 bases and the J gene lost 2 bases, with 14 bases spanning the gap. The CDR3 covers 15 residues.

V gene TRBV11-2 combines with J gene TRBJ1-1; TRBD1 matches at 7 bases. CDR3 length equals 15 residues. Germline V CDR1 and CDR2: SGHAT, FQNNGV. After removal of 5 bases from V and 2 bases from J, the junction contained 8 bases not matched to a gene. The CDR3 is CASSRTGTANTEAFF. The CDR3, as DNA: TGTGCCAGCAGCAGAACTGGGACAGCCAACACTGAAGCTTTCTTT.

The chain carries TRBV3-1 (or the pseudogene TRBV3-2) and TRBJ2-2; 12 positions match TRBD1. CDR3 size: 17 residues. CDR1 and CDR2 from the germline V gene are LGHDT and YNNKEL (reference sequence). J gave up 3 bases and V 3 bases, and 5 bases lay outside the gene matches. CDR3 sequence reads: CASSHGTGGADTGELFF. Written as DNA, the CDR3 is TGTGCCAGCAGCCATGGGACAGGGGGCGCCGACACCGGGGAGCTGTTTTTT.

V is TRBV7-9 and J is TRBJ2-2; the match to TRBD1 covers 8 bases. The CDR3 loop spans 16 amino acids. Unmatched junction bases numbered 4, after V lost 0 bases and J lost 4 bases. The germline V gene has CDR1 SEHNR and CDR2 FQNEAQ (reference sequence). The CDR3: CASSLATGAGTGELFF. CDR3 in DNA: TGTGCCAGCAGCTTAGCGACAGGGGCGGGCACCGGGGAGCTGTTTTTT.

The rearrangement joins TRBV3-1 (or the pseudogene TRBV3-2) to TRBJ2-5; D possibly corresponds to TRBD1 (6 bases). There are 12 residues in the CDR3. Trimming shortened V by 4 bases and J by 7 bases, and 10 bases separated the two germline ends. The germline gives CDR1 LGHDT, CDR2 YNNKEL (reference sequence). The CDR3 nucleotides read TGTGCCAGCAGCCGTAGACAGGCGACCCAGTACTTC. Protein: CASSRRQATQYF.

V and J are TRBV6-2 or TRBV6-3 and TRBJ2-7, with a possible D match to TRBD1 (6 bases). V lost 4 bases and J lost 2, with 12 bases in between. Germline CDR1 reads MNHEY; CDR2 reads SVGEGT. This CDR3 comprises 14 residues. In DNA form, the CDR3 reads TGTGCCAGCAGTTCCGGGACACTTACCTACGAGCAGTACTTC. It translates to CASSSGTLTYEQYF.

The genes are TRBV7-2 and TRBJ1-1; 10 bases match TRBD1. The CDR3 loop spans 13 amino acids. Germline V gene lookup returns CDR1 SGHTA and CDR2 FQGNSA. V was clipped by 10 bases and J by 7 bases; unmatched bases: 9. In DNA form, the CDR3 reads TGTGCCACCCGTGACAGGGGGCTGGTTGAAGCTTTCTTT. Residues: CATRDRGLVEAFF.

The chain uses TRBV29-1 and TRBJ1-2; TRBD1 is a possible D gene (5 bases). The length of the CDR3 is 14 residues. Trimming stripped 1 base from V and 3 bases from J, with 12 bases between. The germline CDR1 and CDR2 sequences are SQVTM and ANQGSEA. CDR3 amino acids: CSVEAGGIDYGYTF. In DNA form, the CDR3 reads TGCAGCGTTGAAGCGGGGGGGATAGACTATGGCTACACCTTC.

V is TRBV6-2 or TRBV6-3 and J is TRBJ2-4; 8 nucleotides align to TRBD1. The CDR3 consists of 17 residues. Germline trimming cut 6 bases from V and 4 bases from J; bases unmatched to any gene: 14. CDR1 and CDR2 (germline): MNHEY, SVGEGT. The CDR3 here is CASSPAGGPALKNIQYF. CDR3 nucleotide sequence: TGTGCCAGCAGCCCCGCAGGGGGCCCTGCCTTAAAAAACATTCAGTACTTC.

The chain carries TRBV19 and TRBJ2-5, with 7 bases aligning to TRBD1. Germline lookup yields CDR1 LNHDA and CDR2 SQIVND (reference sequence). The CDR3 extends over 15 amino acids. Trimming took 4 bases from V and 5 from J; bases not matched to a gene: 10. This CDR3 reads CASSRSWDRTETQYF. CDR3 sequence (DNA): TGTGCCAGTAGTAGGTCCTGGGACAGAACGGAGACCCAGTACTTC.

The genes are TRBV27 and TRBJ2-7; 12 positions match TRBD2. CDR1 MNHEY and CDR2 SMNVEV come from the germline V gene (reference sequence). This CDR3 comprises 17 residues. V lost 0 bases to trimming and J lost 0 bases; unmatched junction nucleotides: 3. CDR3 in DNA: TGTGCCAGCAGTTTATCGGGACTAGCGGGTATCTCCTACGAGCAGTACTTC. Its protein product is CASSLSGLAGISYEQYF.

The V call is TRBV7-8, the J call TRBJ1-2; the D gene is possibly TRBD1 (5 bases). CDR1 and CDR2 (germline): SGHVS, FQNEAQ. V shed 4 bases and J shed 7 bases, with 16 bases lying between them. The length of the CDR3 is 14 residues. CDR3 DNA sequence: TGTGCCAGCAGCTACTCTAGCGGGGCGGGTGGCTACACCTTC. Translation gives CASSYSSGAGGYTF. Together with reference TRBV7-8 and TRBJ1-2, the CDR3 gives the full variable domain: GAGVSQSPRYKVAKRGQDVALRCDPISGHVSLFWYQQALGQGPEFLTYFQNEAQLDKSGLPSDRFFAERPEGSVSTLKIQRTQQEDSAVYLCASSYSSGAGGYTFGSGTRLTVV.